This TCR beta chain was observed in a study of PD-L1 blockade in urothelial cancer. Study-wide context: Anywhere from 0 to 3 prior chemotherapy regimens had been received by patients.

Sequencing used immunoSEQ multiplex PCR; TCRdb keeps in-frame clones, though not all of them. In the table there are some 41,000 clones, 83% of which are singletons. The time point is: peripheral blood 6 weeks after treatment start. Patients had locally advanced or metastatic urothelial carcinoma. Germline V gene lookup returns CDR1 SGHDT and CDR2 YYEEEE. V gave up 2 bases and J gave up 6 bases, with 12 bases separating them. This CDR3 region has 13 residues. The chain uses TRBV5-6 and TRBJ2-7; D perhaps matches TRBD1 (5 bases). This TCR derives from a man aged 55-75 years with urothelial cancer. The sequences come from PBMCs, collected around atezolizumab (anti-PD-L1) treatment. The CDR3 DNA sequence: TGTGCCAGCAGCTTACGTCGCCAGGGCGAGCAGTACTTC. Protein product: CASSLRRQGEQYF.